The rows below give T cell receptor beta chains drawn from one sample of a study of sequential checkpoint blockade in melanoma. Profiling relied on immunoSEQ multiplex PCR, and the TCRdb table lists in-frame clones only, not all of them. The sample has 15,000 to 20,000 clones; 65% to 75% are singletons. The sample here was CD8+ T cells sorted from blood (inferred from file names), taken from a patient given nivolumab and ipilimumab in sequence. These receptors came from a human donor with melanoma. Both conserved end residues are part of each CDR3. The D gene is left open where the match is weak. The size entry is marked missing in some rows and otherwise reads once, few, many or a size class.

CDR3 protein | CDR3 DNA | J gene | D gene | clone size | V gene
CASSQPGAAGETQYF | TGTGCCAGCAGCCAGCCCGGGGCCGCGGGGGAGACCCAGTACTTC | TRBJ2-5 | - | - | TRBV4-1
CASSVYQGFTGELFF | TGTGCCAGCAGCGTCTACCAGGGTTTCACCGGGGAGCTGTTTTTT | TRBJ2-2 | - | - | TRBV9
CASSLSWPYEQYF | TGTGCCAGCAGTTTATCCTGGCCATACGAGCAGTACTTC | TRBJ2-7 | - | - | TRBV27
CATSREAGTGTYSNQPQHF | TGTGCCACCAGCAGAGAGGCCGGGACAGGGACCTATAGCAATCAGCCCCAGCATTTT | TRBJ1-5 | TRBD1 | - | TRBV15
CASSQGTGINQPQHF | TGCGCCAGCAGCCAAGGGACAGGTATCAATCAGCCCCAGCATTTT | TRBJ1-5 | TRBD1 | few | TRBV4-1
CASSASQGTGNTIYF | TGTGCCAGCAGCGCCTCACAGGGAACCGGAAACACCATATATTTT | TRBJ1-3 | - | - | TRBV9
CASSPRGDTEAFF | TGTGCCAGCAGCCCCCGGGGGGACACTGAAGCTTTCTTT | TRBJ1-1 | - | - | TRBV27
CASSAVGGTDTQYF | TGTGCCAGCAGTGCAGTGGGAGGCACAGATACGCAGTATTTT | TRBJ2-3 | - | - | TRBV6-4
CASSYPGGEQYF | TGTGCCAGCAGTTACCCCGGGGGGGAGCAGTACTTC | TRBJ2-7 | TRBD2 | - | TRBV6-5
CAISESGGDQPQHF | TGTGCCATCAGTGAGTCGGGAGGGGACCAGCCCCAGCATTTT | TRBJ1-5 | - | large | TRBV10-3
CASSLSAGTMNTEAFF | TGTGCCAGCAGTTTATCGGCAGGAACCATGAACACTGAAGCTTTCTTT | TRBJ1-1 | - | - | TRBV27
CASSLAQTGLTLHF | TGTGCCAGCAGCTTAGCGCAAACGGGACTAACCCTCCACTTT | TRBJ1-6 | - | - | TRBV7-2
CASSERSTGDTQYF | TGTGCCAGCAGTGAACGGTCGACAGGCGATACGCAGTATTTT | TRBJ2-3 | - | - | TRBV25-1
CASSLGGRGTGELFF | TGTGCCAGCAGCTTAGGCGGGAGGGGCACCGGGGAGCTGTTTTTT | TRBJ2-2 | TRBD2 | - | TRBV7-9
CASSVQGGYEQYF | TGTGCCAGCAGCGTCCAGGGGGGCTACGAGCAGTACTTC | TRBJ2-7 | - | - | TRBV9
CASSLQNQNEQYF | TGTGCCAGCAGCTTACAGAATCAAAACGAGCAGTACTTC | TRBJ2-7 | - | - | TRBV13
CASSSGTSGRAFETQYF | TGTGCCAGCAGCTCCGGGACTAGCGGGAGGGCCTTTGAGACCCAGTACTTC | TRBJ2-5 | TRBD2 | - | TRBV5-6
CASSVAYRDTQYF | TGTGCCAGCAGCGTAGCCTACCGAGATACGCAGTATTTT | TRBJ2-3 | - | - | TRBV9
CASSSPTSGRGHNEQFF | TGCGCCAGCAGCTCCCCGACTAGCGGGAGGGGGCACAATGAGCAGTTCTTC | TRBJ2-1 | TRBD2 | - | TRBV5-1
CAWSVREGHGGQPQHF | TGTGCCTGGAGTGTACGAGAGGGGCACGGGGGTCAGCCCCAGCATTTT | TRBJ1-5 | - | - | TRBV30
CASSLGGSTYEQYF | TGTGCCAGCAGCTTAGGAGGGAGCACCTACGAGCAGTACTTC | TRBJ2-7 | - | - | TRBV13
CASSALAGANTGELFF | TGTGCCAGCAGCGCTCTAGCGGGGGCGAACACCGGGGAGCTGTTTTTT | TRBJ2-2 | TRBD2 | - | TRBV9
CASSFNRQGSSPLHF | TGTGCCAGCAGCTTCAACCGACAGGGTAGTTCACCCCTCCACTTT | TRBJ1-6 | TRBD1 | few | TRBV11-1
CASSVQSGQGIGNTEAFF | TGTGCCAGCAGCGTTCAATCGGGACAGGGAATTGGGAACACTGAAGCTTTCTTT | TRBJ1-1 | TRBD1 | - | TRBV9
CASSNMDRAFETQYF | TGTGCCAGTAGCAATATGGACAGGGCTTTCGAGACCCAGTACTTC | TRBJ2-5 | TRBD1 | - | TRBV19
CASSQDRGQGGQPQHF | TGTGCCAGCAGCCAAGATCGCGGACAGGGGGGTCAGCCCCAGCATTTT | TRBJ1-5 | TRBD1 | - | TRBV4-2
CASSPGQPYEQYF | TGTGCCAGCAGCCCCGGACAGCCCTACGAGCAGTACTTC | TRBJ2-7 | - | few | TRBV7-9
CASSFPSGSGQETQYF | TGTGCCAGCAGCTTCCCTAGCGGGAGTGGCCAAGAGACCCAGTACTTC | TRBJ2-5 | TRBD2 | - | TRBV5-6
CASSPWDSGVQETQYF | TGTGCCAGCAGCCCATGGGACAGTGGGGTCCAAGAGACCCAGTACTTC | TRBJ2-5 | TRBD1 | - | TRBV14
CASSDLGVITDTQYF | TGCGCCAGCAGTGACCTAGGGGTCATCACAGATACGCAGTATTTT | TRBJ2-3 | - | - | TRBV10-2
CASSARENTEAFF | TGTGCCAGCAGCGCCAGGGAGAACACTGAAGCTTTCTTT | TRBJ1-1 | - | - | TRBV11-3
CATSGPRQGRGEAFF | TGTGCCACCAGCGGTCCGCGGCAGGGTCGTGGGGAAGCTTTCTTT | TRBJ1-1 | - | - | TRBV15
CAISSDRSYEQYF | TGTGCCATCTCTTCCGACAGGTCCTACGAGCAGTACTTC | TRBJ2-7 | - | - | TRBV10-3
CASSQDSYEQYF | TGTGCCAGTAGTCAGGACAGCTACGAGCAGTACTTC | TRBJ2-7 | - | - | TRBV19
CASSQEDMGEQFF | TGCGCCAGCAGCCAAGAAGACATGGGTGAGCAGTTCTTC | TRBJ2-1 | - | - | TRBV4-1
CASSLAGDSYEQYF | TGTGCCAGCAGCTTAGCGGGGGACTCCTACGAGCAGTACTTC | TRBJ2-7 | - | - | TRBV13
CASSLIMTREQYF | TGTGCCAGCAGCTTGATAATGACAAGAGAGCAGTACTTC | TRBJ2-7 | - | - | TRBV5-4
CASSRGSGELFF | TGTGCCAGCAGCCGGGGGTCCGGGGAGCTGTTTTTT | TRBJ2-2 | - | medium-sized | TRBV7-9
CASSLPGLAASYEQYF | TGTGCCAGCAGCTTGCCGGGACTAGCGGCCTCCTACGAGCAGTACTTC | TRBJ2-7 | TRBD2 | - | TRBV7-9
CASRGLAANLDNEQFF | TGTGCCAGCCGAGGACTAGCGGCGAACCTTGACAATGAGCAGTTCTTC | TRBJ2-1 | TRBD2 | - | TRBV28
CASSPRTGSNTEAFF | TGTGCCAGCAGCCCGCGGACAGGGTCGAACACTGAAGCTTTCTTT | TRBJ1-1 | TRBD1 | - | TRBV7-2
CASRLSGGRPYEQYF | TGTGCCAGCAGGTTAAGCGGCGGGAGGCCTTACGAGCAGTACTTC | TRBJ2-7 | TRBD2 | - | TRBV28
CASTPNTRGTYEQYF | TGTGCCAGCACCCCAAATACCCGGGGGACCTACGAGCAGTACTTC | TRBJ2-7 | - | once | TRBV7-8
CASSQRTGRTYNEQFF | TGCGCCAGCAGCCAACGGACGGGGAGAACCTACAATGAGCAGTTCTTC | TRBJ2-1 | - | - | TRBV4-1
CASSSGQGAYEQYF | TGTGCCAGTAGTTCGGGACAGGGGGCGTACGAGCAGTACTTC | TRBJ2-7 | TRBD1 | - | TRBV19
CASSLSGKMYTGELFF | TGTGCCAGCAGTTTAAGCGGGAAGATGTACACCGGGGAGCTGTTTTTT | TRBJ2-2 | TRBD2 | - | TRBV27
CASSGGGTEAFF | TGTGCCAGCAGCGGAGGAGGGACTGAAGCTTTCTTT | TRBJ1-1 | - | few | TRBV7-9
CASSEDRLDEQYF | TGTGCCAGCAGTGAAGACAGGTTGGACGAGCAGTACTTC | TRBJ2-7 | - | once | TRBV6-1
CASSPGLAGGPKNIQYF | TGTGCCAGTTCACCGGGACTAGCGGGGGGGCCAAAAAACATTCAGTACTTC | TRBJ2-4 | TRBD2 | - | TRBV25-1
CASRTRTRANIQYF | TGTGCCAGCAGAACCCGGACAAGAGCAAACATTCAGTACTTC | TRBJ2-4 | - | - | TRBV6-5